This T cell receptor beta chain was sequenced during a study of blood T cell repertoires in COVID-19. Study overall: T cells, B-cell-depleted T cells, or PBMCs supplied cDNA or gDNA.

The J segment lost 4 bases and the V segment lost 5 bases, leaving 5 bases of the junction unmatched. CDR1 and CDR2 from the germline V gene are SEHNR and FQNEAQ (reference sequence). The length of the CDR3 is 15 residues. In the original analysis: Quantification of nucleated cells was approximated via reference gene primer amplification. The table came from immunoSEQ multiplex PCR; TCRdb's copy has only in-frame clones and leaves some out. Clone size and V and J calls were adopted from that table, with D and trimming inferred from the DNA. The table has 40,000 or so clones, 85% seen once. This sequence originates from a man aged 50 or older with active COVID-19. The sample consisted of peripheral blood. The chain employs TRBV7-9 and TRBJ2-1; 10 bases match TRBD1. CDR3 bases: TGTGCCAGCAGCGGACAGGGGGGGATATACAATGAGCAGTTCTTC. The encoded protein is CASSGQGGIYNEQFF. The whole variable domain, filled in from reference TRBV7-9 and TRBJ2-1, reads DTGVSQNPRHKITKRGQNVTFRCDPISEHNRLYWYRQTLGQGPEFLTYFQNEAQLEKSRLLSDRFSAERPKGSFSTLEIQRTEQGDSAMYLCASSGQGGIYNEQFFGPGTRLTVL.